Listed here are 16 T cell receptor beta chains from one sample, sequenced in a study of cytomegalovirus exposure and HLA in healthy donors. The PCR employed 60 Vbeta primers together with 13 Jbeta primers. The repertoire was sequenced with immunoSEQ multiplex PCR; TCRdb's copy has only in-frame clones and lacks some. Here the sample spans over 100,000 clones, 74% being singletons. The source material was PBMCs. Receptor source: a male donor in good health and CMV-seronegative.

This clone has just a few counts. The chain uses TRBV5-8 and TRBJ2-3; 9 nucleotides align to TRBD2. V dropped 0 bases and J dropped 4; count of bases not matched to a gene: 3. The CDR3 has 15 residues. The germline V gene encodes CDR1 SGHTS and CDR2 YDEGEE. The CDR3 DNA follows: TGTGCCAGCAGCTTGGCCGGGACTAGCTCAGATACGCAGTATTTT. Protein product: CASSLAGTSSDTQYF.

This clone was seen a few times. The rearrangement links TRBV7-6 to TRBJ1-1, with D possibly matching TRBD1 (5 bases). The V end was cut by 1 base, the J end by 11 bases, with 26 bases between. In germline, CDR1 is SGHVS, CDR2 FNYEAQ. This CDR3 region has 17 residues. In nucleotides, the CDR3 is TGTGCCAGCAGCTTAGACCCAGCCGACGGGACTCGGAGAGAGGCTTTCTTT. Its translation: CASSLDPADGTRREAFF. Drawing the rest from reference TRBV7-6 and TRBJ1-1, the complete variable domain is GAGVSQSPRYKVTKRGQDVALRCDPISGHVSLYWYRQALGQGPEFLTYFNYEAQQDKSGLPNDRFSAERPEGSISTLTIQRTEQRDSAMYRCASSLDPADGTRREAFFGQGTRLTVV.

The rearrangement uses TRBV2 and TRBJ1-2, with D perhaps TRBD1 (5 bases). Germline V gene lookup returns CDR1 SNHLY and CDR2 FYNNEI. V lost 6 bases and J 4 bases, leaving 12 bases between the germline ends. The CDR3 spans 13 residues. The CDR3 coding sequence is TGTGCCAGCAGGACGGGGGGGACCTATGGCTACACCTTC. This translates into CASRTGGTYGYTF.

This chain uses TRBV27 with TRBJ2-7, with 8 bases aligning to TRBD2. CDR3 length equals 14 residues. Germline values: CDR1 MNHEY, CDR2 SMNVEV (reference sequence). V lost 5 bases and J lost 0; bases outside the gene matches: 3. CDR3 sequence: CASSPLAGSYEQYF. Here the CDR3 DNA reads TGTGCCAGCAGTCCCCTAGCGGGCTCCTACGAGCAGTACTTC.

This clone came up a few times. The chain links TRBV7-9 to TRBJ2-5, with 11 bases that match TRBD2. This CDR3 is 15 amino acids long. With 6 bases clipped from V and 2 bases from J, the junction kept 5 bases outside the gene matches. The germline CDR1 and CDR2 sequences are SEHNR and FQNEAQ (reference sequence). The chain's CDR3 is CASRRIAGGQETQYF. CDR3 nucleotide sequence: TGTGCCAGCAGAAGGATAGCGGGGGGGCAAGAGACCCAGTACTTC.

The gene calls are TRBV6-1 and TRBJ1-2; 7 bases are a match to TRBD1. Germline values: CDR1 MNHNS, CDR2 SASEGT. V shed 9 bases and J 5 bases; nucleotides not matched to a gene: 6. This CDR3 is built from 12 residues. The CDR3 spells CARGTDGYGYTF. The DNA for the CDR3 is TGTGCCAGGGGGACAGATGGGTATGGCTACACCTTC.

The chain combines TRBV28 with TRBJ2-7; the D is unclear. This CDR3 has 15 amino acids. Per germline, CDR1 MDHEN and CDR2 SYDVKM. Trimming cost V 2 bases and J 0 bases, with 11 bases left between them. The CDR3 is CASSLGRLSSYEQYF. The CDR3 nucleotides read TGTGCCAGCAGTTTAGGCAGGTTAAGCTCCTACGAGCAGTACTTC. The variable domain in full, completed from reference TRBV28 and TRBJ2-7, reads DVKVTQSSRYLVKRTGEKVFLECVQDMDHENMFWYRQDPGLGLRLIYFSYDVKMKEKGDIPEGYSVSREKKERFSLILESASTNQTSMYLCASSLGRLSSYEQYFGPGTRLTVT.

This chain links TRBV19 with TRBJ2-6; D uncertain. Germline V gives CDR1 LNHDA, CDR2 SQIVND (reference sequence). The CDR3 is 17 residues long. Trimming stripped 0 bases from V and 2 bases from J, with 11 bases between. CDR3 nucleotides: TGTGCCAGTAGTATAGATCGCGACATGGCTGGGGCCAACGTCCTGACTTTC. Translation: CASSIDRDMAGANVLTF. Based on the CDR3 plus reference TRBV19 and TRBJ2-6, the full variable domain is DGGITQSPKYLFRKEGQNVTLSCEQNLNHDAMYWYRQDPGQGLRLIYYSQIVNDFQKGDIAEGYSVSREKKESFPLTVTSAQKNPTAFYLCASSIDRDMAGANVLTFGAGSRLTVL.

The genes are TRBV7-3 and TRBJ2-7; TRBD2 is a possible D gene (6 bases). CDR3 size: 14 residues. Trimming removed 0 bases at V and 4 bases at J, with 10 bases between. Germline CDR1 SGHTA, CDR2 FQGTGA. The CDR3 DNA reads TGTGCCAGCAGCTTAACCCCGGGGGTATACGAGCAGTACTTC. It encodes CASSLTPGVYEQYF. The full variable domain, its missing parts supplied by reference TRBV7-3 and TRBJ2-7, is GAGVSQTPSNKVTEKGKYVELRCDPISGHTALYWYRQSLGQGPEFLIYFQGTGAADDSGLPNDRFFAVRPEGSVSTLKIQRTERGDSAVYLCASSLTPGVYEQYFGPGTRLTVT.

J is TRBJ2-7 and V is TRBV9; TRBD2 might be the D (6 bases). This CDR3 comprises 16 residues. The germline V gene encodes CDR1 SGDLS and CDR2 YYNGEE. V was pared by 2 bases and J by 2 bases, with 17 bases between. The CDR3 spells CASSVEPGLMTYEQYF. In DNA, the CDR3 is TGTGCCAGCAGCGTCGAACCGGGACTGATGACCTACGAGCAGTACTTC.

The chain carries TRBV4-2 and TRBJ2-3; 7 positions match TRBD1. The CDR3 consists of 15 residues. Per the germline V gene, CDR1 is LGHNA and CDR2 is YNFKEQ. The trim removed 0 bases at V and 1 base at J, leaving 1 base unmatched. CDR3 nucleotide sequence: TGTGCCAGCAGCCAAGACGGACAGGGCACAGATACGCAGTATTTT. Translating it yields CASSQDGQGTDTQYF.

The chain joins TRBV21-1 to TRBJ2-7; TRBD2 is the table's D call, not checked against the DNA. TRBV21-1 is noted as a pseudogene. The CDR3 runs to 17 residues. The chain's CDR3 is CASSKGGLTSGAYEQYF. The DNA of the CDR3 is TGTGCCAGCAGCAAAGGGGGCCTGACTAGCGGGGCCTACGAGCAGTACTTC.

The V gene is TRBV9, the J gene TRBJ2-3; D not certain. V was shortened by 0 bases and J by 0 bases, with 8 bases between the two germline ends. Germline values: CDR1 SGDLS, CDR2 YYNGEE. The CDR3 totals 15 residues. The CDR3 is CASSVGAGSTDTQYF. In DNA form, the CDR3 reads TGTGCCAGCAGCGTAGGGGCAGGAAGCACAGATACGCAGTATTTT.

The chain links TRBV6-5 to TRBJ2-1; D might be TRBD2 (5 bases). Germline CDR1 is MNHEY and CDR2 is SVGAGI. The CDR3 sequence is 15 residues long. The V and J ends lost 7 bases and 0 bases respectively, with 13 bases between them. CDR3 protein: CASKIGGSSYNEQFF. The CDR3 coding sequence is TGTGCCAGCAAAATCGGAGGAAGCTCCTACAATGAGCAGTTCTTC.

V is TRBV10-3 and J is TRBJ2-1, with 14 positions matching TRBD2. The CDR3 has 15 amino acids. Trimming took 7 bases from V and 8 from J; bases not matched to a gene: 7. CDR1 is ENHRY, CDR2 SYGVKD, per germline. The CDR3: CAIKYGTSGGHEQFF. CDR3 bases: TGTGCCATCAAGTATGGGACTAGCGGGGGACATGAGCAGTTCTTC.

The V call is TRBV5-1, the J call TRBJ2-3, with 7 bases identical to TRBD2. There are 14 residues in the CDR3. The V gene end was trimmed by 1 base and the J gene end by 3 bases; junction bases not matched to a gene: 2. Per the germline V gene, CDR1 is SGHRS and CDR2 is YFSETQ. The CDR3: CASSLWGGTDTQYF. CDR3 bases: TGCGCCAGCAGCTTGTGGGGAGGGACAGATACGCAGTATTTT.